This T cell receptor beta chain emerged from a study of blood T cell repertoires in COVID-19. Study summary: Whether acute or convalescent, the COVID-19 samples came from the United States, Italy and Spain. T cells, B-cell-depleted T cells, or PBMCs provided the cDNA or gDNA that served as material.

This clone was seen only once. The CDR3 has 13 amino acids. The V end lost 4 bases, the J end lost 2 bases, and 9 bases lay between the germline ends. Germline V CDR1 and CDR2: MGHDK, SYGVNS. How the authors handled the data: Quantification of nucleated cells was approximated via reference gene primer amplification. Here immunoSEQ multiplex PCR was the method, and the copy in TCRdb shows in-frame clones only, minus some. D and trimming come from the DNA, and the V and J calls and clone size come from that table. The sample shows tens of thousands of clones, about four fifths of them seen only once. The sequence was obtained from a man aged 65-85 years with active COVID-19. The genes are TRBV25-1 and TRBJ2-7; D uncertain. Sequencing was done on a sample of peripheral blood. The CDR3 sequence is CASSGRVPYEQYF. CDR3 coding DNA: TGTGCCAGCAGTGGTAGAGTGCCCTACGAGCAGTACTTC.